This entry concerns a single T cell receptor (beta chain). CDR1 is LGHNA, CDR2 YNFKEQ, per germline. The length of the CDR3 is 17 residues. This sample stems from a study of shared clonotypes between healthy human individuals. Sequencing used immunoSEQ multiplex PCR; TCRdb keeps in-frame clones, though not all of them. The table records roughly 120,000 clones, about 63% of them present only once. The clonotype originates from a woman younger than 45 in good health. Sequenced input: memory CD8+ T cells sorted from blood. This sample's subset: CD45RO+ cells pooled with CCR7-negative TemRA cells. The chain recombines TRBV4-2 with TRBJ2-5; D may be TRBD2 (6 bases). The DNA end favors TRBJ2-7, so the J call may be wrong. CDR3 sequence reads: CASSLRSGGRLAYEQYF. The CDR3 nucleotides read TGTGCCAGCAGCCTAAGATCGGGCGGCAGACTAGCCTACGAGCAGTACTTC.